These 20 T cell receptor beta chains originate from one sample sequenced in a study of shared clonotypes between healthy human individuals. Clones were read by immunoSEQ multiplex PCR, and TCRdb kept only the in-frame ones, dropping some. The data hold approximately 980,000 clones, with over 60% observed a single time. Sequencing was done on a sample of memory CD4+ T cells sorted from blood. Subset defined: CD45RA-negative fraction. These receptor sequences come from a man younger than 35 in good health.

The rearrangement joins TRBV5-6 to TRBJ1-2; 10 nucleotides line up with TRBD1. Germline V CDR1 and CDR2: SGHDT, YYEEEE. This CDR3 is 15 amino acids long. Trimming removed 0 bases from V and 6 bases from J; junction bases left unmatched: 5. The CDR3 loop reads CASSLASTGGDGYTF. The CDR3 DNA is TGTGCCAGCAGCTTGGCCTCGACAGGGGGCGATGGCTACACCTTC.

This chain uses TRBV28 with TRBJ2-1, with 7 positions matching TRBD2. J lost 2 bases, V lost 2 bases, and 0 bases had no gene match. Germline V lookup: CDR1 MDHEN, CDR2 SYDVKM. CDR3 length: 14 amino acids. For the CDR3, the DNA is TGTGCCAGCAGTTTAGGGGGGGCCTACAATGAGCAGTTCTTC. This encodes CASSLGGAYNEQFF.

The chain has TRBV6-5 and TRBJ2-2; 7 positions match TRBD2. Germline loops: CDR1 MNHEY, CDR2 SVGAGI. CDR3 length equals 15 residues. Trimming took 6 bases from V and 0 from J; bases not matched to a gene: 4. CDR3 region: CASSRGGPNTGELFF. The CDR3 region has the DNA TGTGCCAGCAGCCGCGGGGGACCGAACACCGGGGAGCTGTTTTTT.

This chain joins TRBV18 and TRBJ2-3; the D gene is possibly TRBD1 (5 bases). Trimming stripped 0 bases from V and 1 base from J, with 8 bases between. CDR1 is KGHSH and CDR2 is LQKENI in the germline V gene. The CDR3 sequence is 15 residues long. The CDR3 nucleotides are TGTGCCAGCTCACCACCGTTGACAGGCACAGATACGCAGTATTTT. Amino acids: CASSPPLTGTDTQYF.

The rearrangement links TRBV5-1 to TRBJ2-1; D is unresolved. V shed 4 bases and J shed 5 bases, with 7 bases lying between them. Per the germline V gene, CDR1 is SGHRS and CDR2 is YFSETQ. CDR3 length: 12 residues. The DNA of the CDR3 is TGCGCCAGCAGCCCCCAAAACAATGAGCAGTTCTTC. Its translation: CASSPQNNEQFF.

This chain uses TRBV4-1 with TRBJ2-1; 8 bases match TRBD1. Germline V gene data show CDR1 as MGHRA and CDR2 as YSYEKL. The CDR3 is 17 amino acids. J lost 2 bases, V lost 1 base, and 7 bases had no gene match. Here the CDR3 reads CASSQGDRLLPYNEQFF. CDR3 coding DNA: TGCGCCAGCAGCCAAGGGGACAGGCTGCTACCCTACAATGAGCAGTTCTTC.

This clone came up once. This rearrangement joins TRBV5-6 to TRBJ1-2; a possible D gene is TRBD1 (5 bases). The CDR3 is 15 residues long. CDR1 is SGHDT and CDR2 is YYEEEE in the germline V gene. The V end was cut by 3 bases, the J end by 5 bases, with 17 bases between. This CDR3 reads CASSWGPTGGYGYTF. CDR3 nucleotides: TGTGCCAGCAGCTGGGGCCCTACGGGAGGTTATGGCTACACCTTC.

V and J are TRBV7-9 and TRBJ2-1; tentatively, D is TRBD1 (7 bases). V was cut by 9 bases and J by 4 bases, with 16 bases left in between. Germline values: CDR1 SEHNR, CDR2 FQNEAQ (reference sequence). The CDR3 spans 14 residues. As DNA, the CDR3 is TGTGCCAGTAAACAGACAGGGACTTACAATGAGCAGTTCTTC. Its translation: CASKQTGTYNEQFF. Looking up the rest from reference TRBV7-9 and TRBJ2-1 gives the full variable domain: DTGVSQNPRHKITKRGQNVTFRCDPISEHNRLYWYRQTLGQGPEFLTYFQNEAQLEKSRLLSDRFSAERPKGSFSTLEIQRTEQGDSAMYLCASKQTGTYNEQFFGPGTRLTVL.

This chain uses TRBV23-1 with TRBJ1-1; perhaps TRBD1 as D (5 bases). TRBV23-1 is noted as an ORF with a role that remains uncertain. Between the trimmed V and J ends, which lost 4 bases and 6 bases, there was a span of 12 bases. The CDR3 has 13 residues. CDR3 region: CASSPPGGSEAFF. The CDR3 bases are TGCGCCAGCAGTCCCCCCGGGGGTTCTGAAGCTTTCTTT.

The chain has TRBV10-3 and TRBJ2-7, with 8 bases identical to TRBD1. The CDR3 consists of 15 residues. V gave up 7 bases and J gave up 1 base; unmatched junction bases: 9. Germline CDR1 and CDR2: ENHRY and SYGVKD. The CDR3 coding sequence is TGTGCCATCACCGGTGGGACAGGCGGTTCCTACGAGCAGTACTTC. Encoded protein: CAITGGTGGSYEQYF.

This clone was detected a few times. The J gene is TRBJ1-5, the V gene TRBV7-8; D is perhaps TRBD1 (5 bases). Between the trimmed V and J ends, which lost 3 bases and 1 base, there was a span of 7 bases. The V gene's germline CDR1 is SGHVS and CDR2 FQNEAQ. The CDR3 loop spans 14 amino acids. DNA for the CDR3: TGTGCCAGCAGCTTTGAGGGGAGCAATCAGCCCCAGCATTTT. This gives the protein CASSFEGSNQPQHF.

This clone turned up a few times. The chain joins TRBV7-9 to TRBJ1-1, with a possible D match to TRBD1 (5 bases). CDR1 and CDR2 from the germline V gene are SEHNR and FQNEAQ (reference sequence). V lost 5 bases to trimming and J lost 2 bases, with 9 bases between them. The CDR3 extends over 13 amino acids. The CDR3 region is CASSTQGNTEAFF. CDR3 DNA: TGTGCCAGCAGCACTCAGGGTAACACTGAAGCTTTCTTT. Drawing the rest from reference TRBV7-9 and TRBJ1-1, the complete variable domain is DTGVSQNPRHKITKRGQNVTFRCDPISEHNRLYWYRQTLGQGPEFLTYFQNEAQLEKSRLLSDRFSAERPKGSFSTLEIQRTEQGDSAMYLCASSTQGNTEAFFGQGTRLTVV.

This chain links TRBV5-1 with TRBJ1-4; 7 positions agree with TRBD1. Per the germline V gene, CDR1 is SGHRS and CDR2 is YFSETQ. V shed 4 bases, J shed 8 bases, and the junction held 14 bases outside the gene matches. CDR3 length: 16 residues. In DNA, the CDR3 is TGCGCCAGCAGCCTTACATTGACAGGGTTTGGGGAAAAACTGTTTTTT. Its protein product is CASSLTLTGFGEKLFF. The full variable domain, in which reference TRBV5-1 and TRBJ1-4 provide the parts outside the CDR3, is KAGVTQTPRYLIKTRGQQVTLSCSPISGHRSVSWYQQTPGQGLQFLFEYFSETQRNKGNFPGRFSGRQFSNSRSEMNVSTLELGDSALYLCASSLTLTGFGEKLFFGSGTQLSVL.

V gene TRBV2 combines with J gene TRBJ2-7, with D perhaps TRBD1 (5 bases). Trimming shortened V by 8 bases and J by 3 bases, and 20 bases separated the two germline ends. CDR1 SNHLY and CDR2 FYNNEI come from the germline V gene. The CDR3 length is 15 residues. In DNA, the CDR3 is TGTGCCAGCCCTCGGGTAGGGGCTAAAGGCTACGAGCAGTACTTC. Translation gives CASPRVGAKGYEQYF.

The chain couples TRBV5-5 to TRBJ2-7; TRBD1 aligns across 8 bases. Germline values: CDR1 SGHKS, CDR2 YYEKEE (reference sequence). The CDR3 covers 15 residues. Trimming at V came to 4 bases and at J to 7 bases, leaving 13 bases not matched to a gene. The chain's CDR3 is CASSAERDRSLEQYF. As DNA, the CDR3 is TGTGCCAGCAGCGCCGAACGGGACAGGTCCTTGGAGCAGTACTTC.

The chain joins TRBV4-1 to TRBJ2-5, with 16 nucleotides matching TRBD2. The V gene's germline CDR1 is MGHRA and CDR2 YSYEKL. The CDR3 runs 16 residues. Germline trimming cut 4 bases from V and 5 bases from J; bases unmatched to any gene: 4. The CDR3 protein is CASSRLGLAGGETQYF. CDR3 sequence (DNA): TGCGCCAGCAGCCGCTTGGGACTAGCGGGGGGGGAGACCCAGTACTTC.

Remarks on this clone: An end of the junction differs from the germline gene, which may be a read error. V is TRBV7-7 and J is TRBJ1-6, with unresolved D. This CDR3 contains 13 residues. The germline V gene has CDR1 SSHAT and CDR2 FNYEAQ (reference sequence). The chain's CDR3 is CASSPRHNSPLHF. The CDR3 DNA reads TGTGCTAGCAGCCCCCGGCATAATTCACCCCTCCACTTT. The whole variable domain, remainder taken from reference TRBV7-7 and TRBJ1-6, is GAGVSQSPRYKVTKRGQDVTLRCDPISSHATLYWYQQALGQGPEFLTYFNYEAQPDKSGLPSDRFSAERPEGSISTLTIQRTEQRDSAMYRCASSPRHNSPLHFGNGTRLTVT.

This clone was counted only a few times. CDR3 in amino acids: CASSLGPFRAGPYEQYF. DNA of the CDR3: TGTGCCAGCAGCTTAGGTCCCTTCCGCGCGGGGCCCTACGAGCAGTACTTC. J is TRBJ2-7 and V is TRBV7-2; the D gene is possibly TRBD2 (6 bases). CDR3 length: 17 residues. CDR1 is SGHTA and CDR2 is FQGNSA in the germline V gene. V shed 1 base and J shed 2 bases, with 18 bases lying between them. Supplemented by reference TRBV7-2 and TRBJ2-7, the full variable domain reads GAGVSQSPSNKVTEKGKDVELRCDPISGHTALYWYRQSLGQGLEFLIYFQGNSAPDKSGLPSDRFSAERTGGSVSTLTIQRTQQEDSAVYLCASSLGPFRAGPYEQYFGPGTRLTVT.

This clone occurred a few times. The sample has other DNA sequences that encode this CDR3 too. The gene calls are TRBV4-3 and TRBJ2-3; 10 nucleotides line up with TRBD2. The germline V gene has CDR1 LGHNA and CDR2 YSLEER. The CDR3 sequence is 15 residues long. The V segment lost 4 bases and the J segment 2 bases; nucleotides outside the gene matches: 3. The CDR3 loop is CASSRTSGYTDTQYF. CDR3 sequence (DNA): TGCGCCAGCAGCCGGACTAGCGGATACACAGATACGCAGTATTTT.

The chain couples TRBV6-4 to TRBJ2-2; D gene uncertain. Trimming removed 6 bases at V and 2 bases at J, with 10 bases between. The CDR3 has 14 amino acids. CDR1 is MRHNA and CDR2 is SNTAGT in the germline V gene. The CDR3 DNA follows: TGTGCCAGCAGAACAGCATCTAACACCGGGGAGCTGTTTTTT. Amino acids: CASRTASNTGELFF.